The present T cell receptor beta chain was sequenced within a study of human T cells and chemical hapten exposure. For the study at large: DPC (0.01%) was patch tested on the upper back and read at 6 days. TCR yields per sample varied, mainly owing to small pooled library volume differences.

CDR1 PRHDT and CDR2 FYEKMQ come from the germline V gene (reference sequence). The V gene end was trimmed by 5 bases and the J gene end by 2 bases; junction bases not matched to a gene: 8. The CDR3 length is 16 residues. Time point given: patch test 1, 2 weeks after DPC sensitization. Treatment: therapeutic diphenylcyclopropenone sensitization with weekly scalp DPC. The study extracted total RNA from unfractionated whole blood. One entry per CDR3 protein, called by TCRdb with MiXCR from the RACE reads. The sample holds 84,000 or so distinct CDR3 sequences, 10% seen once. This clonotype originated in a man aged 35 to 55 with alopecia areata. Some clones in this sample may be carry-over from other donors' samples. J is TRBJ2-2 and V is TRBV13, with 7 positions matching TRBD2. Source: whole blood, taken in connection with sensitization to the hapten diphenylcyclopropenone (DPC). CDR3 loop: CASSALGLVNTGELFF. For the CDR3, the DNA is TGTGCCAGCAGCGCCCTCGGACTAGTCAACACCGGGGAGCTGTTTTTT.